These 17 T cell receptor beta chains were all obtained from the same sample, sequenced in a study of T cell changes during pregnancy in multiple sclerosis. Clones were sequenced by immunoSEQ multiplex PCR, and TCRdb holds only the in-frame ones, with some missing. The table includes about 100,000 clones, approximately 90% detected once. Source: peripheral blood, taken after pregnancy. These receptors were taken from a female donor with multiple sclerosis, enrolled in a pregnancy study.

The rearrangement joins TRBV7-2 to TRBJ2-5; TRBD2 might be the D (6 bases). Germline-derived CDR1 and CDR2 are SGHTA and FQGNSA. CDR3 length equals 13 residues. Trimming removed 6 bases from V and 4 bases from J, with 12 bases in between. The CDR3 sequence is CASRPRGSETQYF. The CDR3 bases are TGTGCCAGCAGACCTCGGGGGTCAGAGACCCAGTACTTC.

The CDR3 reads CASSLTRDRGEKLFF. CDR3 nucleotide sequence: TGCGCCAGCAGCCTGACCCGGGACAGGGGTGAAAAACTGTTTTTT. The chain uses TRBV4-1 and TRBJ1-4; 10 bases are shared with TRBD1. Germline loops: CDR1 MGHRA, CDR2 YSYEKL. The V gene end was trimmed by 4 bases and the J gene end by 7 bases; junction bases not matched to a gene: 6. The CDR3 is 15 amino acids.

The V gene is TRBV29-1, the J gene TRBJ1-1, with a tentative D call TRBD1 (6 bases). This CDR3 is 13 amino acids long. From germline, CDR1 is SQVTM and CDR2 ANQGSEA. V dropped 6 bases and J dropped 1 base, with 12 bases sitting between them. The CDR3 DNA reads TGCAGCGTAGGGGACACACGGAACACTGAAGCTTTCTTT. Its translation is CSVGDTRNTEAFF. Supplemented by reference TRBV29-1 and TRBJ1-1, the full variable domain reads SAVISQKPSRDICQRGTSLTIQCQVDSQVTMMFWYRQQPGQSLTLIATANQGSEATYESGFVIDKFPISRPNLTFSTLTVSNMSPEDSSIYLCSVGDTRNTEAFFGQGTRLTVV.

This rearrangement joins TRBV28 to TRBJ2-7; D is perhaps TRBD1 (8 bases). Trimming left V 5 bases short and J 3 bases short, with 41 bases between. The CDR3 has 23 residues. Germline CDR1 reads MDHEN; CDR2 reads SYDVKM. CDR3 DNA: TGTGCCAGCAGTAATGAGTATGCCGAGGACAGGGATTTCTTTGGTTCTAGCGGCTACGAGCAGTACTTC. Its translation is CASSNEYAEDRDFFGSSGYEQYF.

The chain is built from TRBV27 and TRBJ1-6; no firm D call. CDR3 length: 14 residues. Trimming shortened V by 2 bases and J by 9 bases, and 11 bases separated the two germline ends. The germline CDR1 and CDR2 sequences are MNHEY and SMNVEV (reference sequence). CDR3 sequence reads: CASSLLALSSPLHF. The CDR3 coding sequence is TGTGCCAGCAGTTTACTGGCTTTAAGTTCACCCCTCCACTTT.

This chain links TRBV6-5 with TRBJ1-1; 9 bases align to TRBD1. Germline assignment: CDR1 MNHEY and CDR2 SVGAGI. After removal of 6 bases from V and 4 bases from J, the junction contained 9 bases not matched to a gene. This CDR3 spans 15 amino acids. The CDR3 nucleotides read TGTGCCAGCAGCCCACAACAGGGGGCGCCCACTGAAGCTTTCTTT. It codes for CASSPQQGAPTEAFF.

The V and J genes are TRBV7-9 and TRBJ1-2; D is perhaps TRBD1 (6 bases). The length of the CDR3 is 16 residues. CDR1 is SEHNR and CDR2 is FQNEAQ in the germline V gene (reference sequence). Trimming removed 5 bases from V and 0 bases from J, with 16 bases in between. The CDR3: CASSATQGRTNYGYTF. CDR3 sequence (DNA): TGTGCCAGCAGCGCCACACAGGGCCGAACTAACTATGGCTACACCTTC.

The table lists this clone with a few counts. The gene calls are TRBV28 and TRBJ1-5, with D perhaps TRBD1 (6 bases). V was trimmed by 5 bases and J by 2 bases, leaving 10 bases between them. CDR1 MDHEN and CDR2 SYDVKM come from the germline V gene. The CDR3 consists of 14 residues. In nucleotides, the CDR3 is TGTGCCAGCAGTGGAAGACAGGGCAATCAGCCCCAGCATTTT. Its translation: CASSGRQGNQPQHF.

For the CDR3, the DNA is TGCGCCAGCAGCTCCACAGGGCTGAACACTGAAGCTTTCTTT. Protein sequence: CASSSTGLNTEAFF. The chain uses TRBV5-1 and TRBJ1-1, with a weak D call TRBD1 (6 bases). V lost 3 bases, J lost 0 bases, and 9 bases lay in between. The CDR3 loop spans 14 amino acids. Germline-derived CDR1 and CDR2 are SGHRS and YFSETQ.

The rearrangement links TRBV7-6 to TRBJ2-5, with 7 bases identical to TRBD2. The germline V gene has CDR1 SGHVS and CDR2 FNYEAQ. V was clipped by 2 bases and J by 5 bases; unmatched bases: 14. CDR3 length: 17 amino acids. The CDR3 DNA reads as TGTGCCAGCAGCTTATATTCCCGAGCGGGGCCTTGGGAGACCCAGTACTTC. Protein product: CASSLYSRAGPWETQYF.

V and J are TRBV19 and TRBJ2-1; tentatively, D is TRBD1 (6 bases). The ends were cut back, 5 bases at V and 9 bases at J, with 17 bases in the middle. Germline V gives CDR1 LNHDA, CDR2 SQIVND (reference sequence). The CDR3 consists of 14 residues. For the CDR3, the DNA is TGTGCCAGTAGTTCGTCGGGACATAGGGGTGAGCAGTTCTTC. It codes for CASSSSGHRGEQFF. The full variable domain, in which reference TRBV19 and TRBJ2-1 provide the parts outside the CDR3, is DGGITQSPKYLFRKEGQNVTLSCEQNLNHDAMYWYRQDPGQGLRLIYYSQIVNDFQKGDIAEGYSVSREKKESFPLTVTSAQKNPTAFYLCASSSSGHRGEQFFGPGTRLTVL.

The rearrangement joins TRBV10-3 to TRBJ1-1, with TRBD1 as a possible D gene (5 bases). The CDR3 totals 13 residues. Germline CDR1 is ENHRY and CDR2 is SYGVKD. Trimming cost V 7 bases and J 1 base, with 10 bases left between them. This chain's CDR3 is CAINGGPNTEAFF. In DNA, the CDR3 is TGTGCCATCAACGGGGGTCCGAACACTGAAGCTTTCTTT.

The chain recombines TRBV9 with TRBJ1-6; D is uncertain. The CDR3 totals 13 residues. With 2 bases removed from V and 6 bases from J, the gap between germline ends came to 6 bases. From germline, CDR1 is SGDLS and CDR2 YYNGEE. CDR3 amino acids: CASSVRVNSPLHF. CDR3 in DNA: TGTGCCAGCAGCGTTCGGGTTAATTCACCCCTCCACTTT.

The chain carries TRBV4-3 and TRBJ2-1, with 9 bases lining up with TRBD2. The V segment lost 0 bases and the J segment 1 base; nucleotides outside the gene matches: 13. CDR1 is LGHNA and CDR2 is YSLEER in the germline V gene. The CDR3 sequence is 20 residues long. CDR3 bases: TGCGCCAGCAGCCAAGATACCCAAGCGGGGGGACTTGGGTCCTACAATGAGCAGTTCTTC. Amino acid sequence: CASSQDTQAGGLGSYNEQFF.

V gene TRBV28 combines with J gene TRBJ1-1, with 7 bases matching TRBD1. The CDR3 sequence is 14 residues long. Germline values: CDR1 MDHEN, CDR2 SYDVKM. Trimming at V came to 5 bases and at J to 3 bases, leaving 6 bases not matched to a gene. The CDR3 protein is CASSRLRGDTEAFF. CDR3 coding DNA: TGTGCCAGCAGTAGACTCAGGGGGGACACTGAAGCTTTCTTT.

The chain carries TRBV6-1 and TRBJ1-2, with 9 bases identical to TRBD1. CDR3 size: 13 residues. Germline-derived CDR1 and CDR2 are MNHNS and SASEGT. The ends lost 7 bases at V and 4 bases at J; junction bases unmatched: 4. In DNA form, the CDR3 reads TGTGCCAGCATCCCGACAGGGGGCTATGGCTACACCTTC. Its protein is CASIPTGGYGYTF.

The DNA for the CDR3 is TGCGCCAGCAGCTTGATTGAGTACAATGAGCAGTTCTTC. Amino acids: CASSLIEYNEQFF. The chain couples TRBV5-1 to TRBJ2-1; D remains unclear. Germline CDR1 SGHRS, CDR2 YFSETQ. The CDR3 runs to 13 residues. V was cut by 1 base and J by 4 bases, with 6 bases left in between.